This record looks at one T cell receptor beta chain sequence and its context. These data come from a study of blood T cell repertoires in COVID-19. The wider study: The United States, Italy and Spain supplied acute and convalescent COVID-19 samples. PBMCs, B-cell-depleted T cells, or T cells were the source of the cDNA or gDNA that made up the material.

The length of the CDR3 is 15 residues. Trimming stripped 6 bases from V and 5 bases from J, with 17 bases between. Germline lookup yields CDR1 MNHEY and CDR2 SVGAGI. In the original analysis: Reference gene primer amplification yielded estimated nucleated cell counts. The method was immunoSEQ multiplex PCR; TCRdb's version includes in-frame clones alone and lacks a portion of them. The D gene and trimming were derived from the DNA, and the V and J assignments and clone size from that table. The table shows 250,000 to 300,000 clones, with roughly 91% occurring only once. The sequence derives from a man aged 35-49 years with acute or convalescent COVID-19. Sequencing input: peripheral blood. The chain combines TRBV6-5 with TRBJ2-1, with a tentative D call TRBD2 (7 bases). The CDR3 coding sequence is TGTGCCAGCAGGGGGGGGGCGGACATAAACAATGAGCAGTTCTTC. Translated, it gives CASRGGADINNEQFF.